Sequencing of this T cell receptor beta chain was carried out in a study of blood T cell repertoires in COVID-19 (dated by TCRdb to between 2020 and 2021). As for the study more broadly: The collaborator samples originated in the United States, Italy and Spain and spanned the acute and convalescent phases of COVID-19. The samples were drawn from the first 160 participants of the ongoing ImmuneRACE study and from 950 to 1,500 subjects provided by 6 global collaborators. Where available, HLA class I and class II types were taken from metadata supplied by the sample provider and were not determined by assay-based typing. Subjects who had been exposed to COVID-19, were actively infected with it, or had recovered from it provided the deeply sampled blood TCRbeta repertoires that made up the dataset. The sample metadata nearly always contained a de-identified subject ID, COVID-19 status, age in years and sex. The material from the prospective study consisted of cDNA or gDNA derived from T cells, B-cell-depleted T cells, or PBMCs. The repertoires were released in a freely available public database intended as a resource for research on the immune response to SARS-CoV-2. Study-level results and caveats: How much clinical and demographic metadata was included differed by source and by participant, and the metadata was provided uncurated.

To note about this clone: No antigen is known for it. Base qualities are not recorded, but no much larger clone differs from it by a single base.

Collaborating institutions collected whole blood in K2EDTA tubes following their own protocols. For TCRbeta analysis, collaborators shipped samples in one of three forms: frozen whole blood, isolated PBMCs, or DNA extracted from either of those sample types. The immunoSEQ Assay, a bias-controlled multiplex PCR, was used to amplify TCRbeta CDR3 regions from genomic DNA. In the authors' own workflow: The number of nucleated cells in each sample was estimated from the amplification of reference gene primers within the assay. To quantify the absolute abundance of each unique TCRbeta CDR3 rearrangement, sequence reads were collapsed and filtered. For each sample, productive Simpson clonality was calculated as the square root of Simpson's diversity index across productive rearrangements. TCRdb limited this immuneACCESS table to in-frame rearrangements with V and J called. A share of clones is missing; checked studies link under half to unresolved V genes, and the rest is unexplained. The V and J calls and clone size come from that table; D and trimming were worked out from the DNA. The sample contains 80,000 to 100,000 clones, 75% to 90% of them found a single time. The top ten clonotypes cover around 20% of the sample.

The germline V gene (reference sequence) sets CDR1 to LGHDT and CDR2 to YNNKEL. V lost 4 bases and J lost 4 bases; the stretch between them is 11 bases long. From the cysteine up to the phenylalanine, the CDR3 has a length of 14 residues. Just the 42-base CDR3 DNA is kept, in frame starting at base 1. The sequence joins TRBV3-1 (or the pseudogene TRBV3-2) to TRBJ1-5, with the identity of the D gene unclear. Sequencing used peripheral blood. This receptor was taken from an elderly woman with acute or convalescent COVID-19. The encoded CDR3 is CASSLAGRNQPQHF. The nucleotides are TGTGCCAGCAGCCTCGCCGGGAGAAATCAGCCCCAGCATTTT.